What follows are 31 T cell receptor beta chains derived from one specimen sequenced in a study of memory CD4+ T cells and cytomegalovirus serostatus. Method: immunoSEQ multiplex PCR; TCRdb's copy keeps in-frame clones and lacks some. The sample yields around 60,000 clones, 75% to 85% seen once. The sort gate was single viable CD3+CD4+CD8-CD45RO+ cells for memory CD4+ T cells. Sequencing was carried out using memory CD4+ T cells from blood. These receptors all come from an adult in good health and CMV-seronegative.

This clone was seen more than once but under ten times. At one end, the junction sequence differs from germline, possibly due to a read error. This rearrangement joins TRBV2 to TRBJ1-6, with D tentatively TRBD1 (5 bases). Per the germline V gene, CDR1 is SNHLY and CDR2 is FYNNEI. The CDR3 runs 14 residues. CDR3: CASREDSYNSPLHF. CDR3 nucleotides: TGTGCCAGCAGGGAAGACAGCTATAATTCACCCCTCCACTTT.

The chain carries TRBV5-4 and TRBJ2-2, with TRBD2 matching 12 bases. The CDR3 contains 18 residues. Trimming cost V 0 bases and J 1 base; bases outside gene matches: 4. From germline, CDR1 is SGHNT and CDR2 YYREEE (reference sequence). For the CDR3, the DNA is TGTGCCAGCAGCTTGGGACTAGCGGGAGCGGGGAACACCGGGGAGCTGTTTTTT. Its translation: CASSLGLAGAGNTGELFF.

The chain employs TRBV5-1 and TRBJ2-3; TRBD2 matches 8 bases. V lost 0 bases, J lost 2 bases, and 5 bases stayed unmatched. This CDR3 spans 16 amino acids. The germline V gene has CDR1 SGHRS and CDR2 YFSETQ. CDR3 region: CASSLDAGGPTDTQYF. CDR3 coding DNA: TGCGCCAGCAGCTTGGACGCGGGGGGCCCCACAGATACGCAGTATTTT.

This chain joins TRBV7-6 and TRBJ2-7, with D possibly being TRBD1 (5 bases). This CDR3 has 13 amino acids. Trimming stripped 5 bases from V and 2 bases from J, with 10 bases between. Germline CDR1 SGHVS, CDR2 FNYEAQ. The DNA for the CDR3 is TGTGCCAGCAGCCTAGGACATACCTACGAGCAGTACTTC. It specifies CASSLGHTYEQYF.

Concerning this clone: At the DNA level, this CDR3 is encoded by other sequences in the same sample as well. The chain couples TRBV6-1 to TRBJ2-7, with D unresolved. From germline, CDR1 is MNHNS and CDR2 SASEGT. V lost 3 bases and J lost 2, with 8 bases in between. The CDR3 is 13 amino acids. The CDR3 DNA reads TGTGCCAGCAGTGACAGGTTGACCTACGAGCAGTACTTC. The encoded protein is CASSDRLTYEQYF.

This rearrangement joins TRBV18 to TRBJ1-1, with D perhaps matching TRBD1 (6 bases). Germline V lookup: CDR1 KGHSH, CDR2 LQKENI. V was cut by 2 bases and J by 1 base, with 8 bases left in between. CDR3 length: 14 amino acids. CDR3 sequence: CASSPVQGNTEAFF. The DNA for the CDR3 is TGTGCCAGCTCACCAGTACAGGGGAACACTGAAGCTTTCTTT.

The chain links TRBV15 to TRBJ2-7, with D possibly TRBD2 on 5 matching bases. There are 16 residues in the CDR3. The germline CDR1 and CDR2 sequences are LNHNV and YYDKDF (reference sequence). Trimming pared 0 bases from V and 0 bases from J, leaving 12 bases between. CDR3 nucleotide sequence: TGTGCCACCAGCAGAGAGAGGGCAGAGCCCTCCTACGAGCAGTACTTC. Encoded protein: CATSRERAEPSYEQYF.

The chain employs TRBV20-1 and TRBJ1-2; perhaps TRBD1 as D (5 bases). Germline lookup yields CDR1 DFQATT and CDR2 SNEGSKA (reference sequence). The V and J ends lost 6 bases and 7 bases respectively, with 12 bases between them. The CDR3 is 11 amino acids. CDR3 region: CSAQWGLGYTF. CDR3 DNA sequence: TGCAGTGCCCAGTGGGGACTTGGCTACACCTTC.

CDR3 sequence reads: CASSYQNNEKLFF. The CDR3 bases are TGTGCCAGCAGTTACCAAAATAATGAAAAACTGTTTTTT. The gene calls are TRBV6-5 and TRBJ1-4; D is unresolved. Trimming cost V 2 bases and J 4 bases, with 5 bases left between them. Germline V gene sequence: CDR1 MNHEY, CDR2 SVGAGI. This CDR3 contains 13 residues.

The gene calls are TRBV5-1 and TRBJ1-1; 7 bases match TRBD1. V shed 4 bases and J 4 bases; nucleotides not matched to a gene: 7. The CDR3 spans 14 residues. Germline loops: CDR1 SGHRS, CDR2 YFSETQ. The CDR3 nucleotides read TGCGCCAGCAGCCCCGGGACAGTTGGCACTGAAGCTTTCTTT. This translates into CASSPGTVGTEAFF.

V usage is TRBV10-2 and J usage is TRBJ1-1, with unresolved D. This CDR3 is 15 amino acids long. Looked up from germline, CDR1 is WSHSY and CDR2 is SAAADI. Trimming took off 8 bases at V and 0 bases at J, with 16 bases between the two ends. DNA for the CDR3: TGCGCCAGCCTCGAGGGTTGGCAGCTGAACACTGAAGCTTTCTTT. As protein: CASLEGWQLNTEAFF.

The rearrangement joins TRBV11-2 to TRBJ1-5; a weak D match, TRBD1 (6 bases). Trimming left V 6 bases short and J 2 bases short, with 8 bases between. In germline, CDR1 is SGHAT, CDR2 FQNNGV. This CDR3 has 13 amino acids. The CDR3 sequence is CASSPGGNQPQHF. In DNA, the CDR3 is TGTGCCAGCAGTCCAGGGGGCAATCAGCCCCAGCATTTT.

This chain connects TRBV19 to TRBJ1-5; 12 nucleotides align to TRBD1. Germline-derived CDR1 and CDR2 are LNHDA and SQIVND (reference sequence). V was clipped by 3 bases and J by 2 bases; unmatched bases: 5. This CDR3 has 17 residues. DNA for the CDR3: TGTGCCAGTAGTATCTTCGGGACAGGGGGCGGCAATCAGCCCCAGCATTTT. This encodes CASSIFGTGGGNQPQHF.

This clone was picked up a small number of times. At one end the junction does not follow the germline gene, possibly because of a read error. The chain links TRBV29-1 to TRBJ1-1; TRBD1 aligns across 7 bases. This CDR3 spans 14 amino acids. Germline lookup yields CDR1 SQVTM and CDR2 ANQGSEA. CDR3 residues: CSIERGRVNTEAFF. As DNA, the CDR3 is TGCAGCATTGAGAGGGGGCGGGTGAACACTGAAGCTTTCTTT.

The CDR3 DNA reads TGTGCCTGGAGGTCGCGCCGGAACTTCTACGAGCAGTACTTC. It encodes CAWRSRRNFYEQYF. This chain connects TRBV30 to TRBJ2-5; D not resolved. With the DNA end fitting TRBJ2-7 better, the J assignment may be wrong. Germline CDR1 is GTSNPN and CDR2 is SVGIG (reference sequence). This CDR3 contains 14 residues.

The rearrangement joins TRBV2 to TRBJ1-5; 7 bases are shared with TRBD1. V was clipped by 10 bases and J by 3 bases; unmatched bases: 6. This CDR3 region has 13 residues. From germline, CDR1 is SNHLY and CDR2 FYNNEI. In DNA form, the CDR3 reads TGTGCCACCTCACAGGGGATCAATCAGCCCCAGCATTTT. Protein: CATSQGINQPQHF.

The gene calls are TRBV18 and TRBJ1-1; D may be TRBD1 (6 bases). CDR3 length: 15 amino acids. Trimming pared 4 bases from V and 1 base from J, leaving 13 bases between. Germline V gives CDR1 KGHSH, CDR2 LQKENI. The CDR3 region has the DNA TGTGCCAGCTCACTCCTGGACAGCTGGAACACTGAAGCTTTCTTT. Translating it yields CASSLLDSWNTEAFF.

The chain is built from TRBV5-5 and TRBJ2-1, with a weak D call TRBD2 (6 bases). This CDR3 spans 14 amino acids. Between the trimmed V and J ends, which lost 4 bases and 9 bases, there was a span of 17 bases. Germline V gene lookup returns CDR1 SGHKS and CDR2 YYEKEE (reference sequence). The CDR3: CASSNTGTLGEQFF. CDR3 sequence (DNA): TGTGCCAGCAGCAACACCGGGACTTTGGGTGAGCAGTTCTTC.

The V gene is TRBV2, the J gene TRBJ1-6; the D is unclear. There are 15 residues in the CDR3. The V gene's germline CDR1 is SNHLY and CDR2 FYNNEI. V lost 3 bases, J lost 10 bases, and 16 bases lay in between. The CDR3 sequence is CASSDGYIRSSPLHF. In nucleotides, the CDR3 is TGTGCCAGCAGTGACGGTTACATCCGTAGCTCACCCCTCCACTTT. The entire variable domain, with the rest obtained from reference TRBV2 and TRBJ1-6, is as follows: EPEVTQTPSHQVTQMGQEVILRCVPISNHLYFYWYRQILGQKVEFLVSFYNNEISEKSEIFDDQFSVERPDGSNFTLKIRSTKLEDSAMYFCASSDGYIRSSPLHFGNGTRLTVT.

V gene TRBV29-1 combines with J gene TRBJ2-7; a possible D gene is TRBD1 (6 bases). V shed 8 bases and J shed 5 bases, with 16 bases lying between them. The CDR3 sequence is 12 residues long. The V gene's germline CDR1 is SQVTM and CDR2 ANQGSEA. CDR3 nucleotides: TGCAGCTTTGGGGGCTCCGCGGACGAGCAGTACTTC. It translates to CSFGGSADEQYF.

V usage is TRBV11-2 and J usage is TRBJ1-1, with TRBD1 matching 7 bases. Unmatched junction bases numbered 18, after V lost 4 bases and J lost 10 bases. CDR1 is SGHAT, CDR2 FQNNGV, per germline. The CDR3 is 16 residues long. Written as DNA, the CDR3 is TGTGCCAGCAGCTCCAGATGGGCAGGGGGAAGTGTGGTAGCTTTCTTT. Its protein is CASSSRWAGGSVVAFF.

The chain has TRBV5-8 and TRBJ1-2; the D gene is possibly TRBD1 (5 bases). The CDR3 consists of 13 residues. From germline, CDR1 is SGHTS and CDR2 YDEGEE. CDR3: CACPRGLDYGYTF. For the CDR3, the DNA is TGTGCTTGTCCAAGGGGCTTGGACTATGGCTACACCTTC.

This clone has a handful of counts. The genes are TRBV9 and TRBJ2-3; D possibly corresponds to TRBD2 (5 bases). Trimming cost V 6 bases and J 1 base, with 15 bases left between them. Germline V gene data show CDR1 as SGDLS and CDR2 as YYNGEE. The CDR3 extends over 15 amino acids. The CDR3 reads CASTKLAGGTDTQYF. The CDR3 bases are TGTGCCAGCACCAAGCTGGCCGGGGGCACAGATACGCAGTATTTT. The full variable domain, rest sourced from reference TRBV9 and TRBJ2-3, is DSGVTQTPKHLITATGQRVTLRCSPRSGDLSVYWYQQSLDQGLQFLIQYYNGEERAKGNILERFSAQQFPDLHSELNLSSLELGDSALYFCASTKLAGGTDTQYFGPGTRLTVL.

The genes are TRBV6-5 and TRBJ1-4; possible D gene TRBD1, 5 bases. V was shortened by 5 bases and J by 3 bases, with 13 bases between the two germline ends. The CDR3 is 15 residues long. Germline loops: CDR1 MNHEY, CDR2 SVGAGI. As DNA, the CDR3 is TGTGCCAGCAGTAGGGGCCTGGCGCCTAATGAAAAACTGTTTTTT. Residues: CASSRGLAPNEKLFF.

This clone was seen only once. V gene TRBV6-1 combines with J gene TRBJ1-1; D is possibly TRBD1 (5 bases). Germline lookup yields CDR1 MNHNS and CDR2 SASEGT. This CDR3 has 14 amino acids. The germline V and J ends were trimmed by 5 bases and 5 bases, with 15 bases remaining between them. CDR3 nucleotides: TGTGCCAGCAGTCCCGTGGGGGTGGAAACTGAAGCTTTCTTT. It translates to CASSPVGVETEAFF.

The chain recombines TRBV28 with TRBJ2-5, with D tentatively TRBD2 (7 bases). V gave up 2 bases and J gave up 4 bases, with 11 bases separating them. Germline CDR1 reads MDHEN; CDR2 reads SYDVKM. CDR3 size: 14 residues. The CDR3 sequence: CASSLGGAVETQYF. The DNA of the CDR3 is TGTGCCAGCAGTTTAGGGGGGGCAGTAGAGACCCAGTACTTC.

This sequence joins TRBV9 and TRBJ1-1, with D possibly TRBD1 on 6 matching bases. Germline loops: CDR1 SGDLS, CDR2 YYNGEE. This CDR3 region has 14 residues. V was trimmed by 2 bases and J by 5 bases, leaving 13 bases between them. DNA of the CDR3: TGTGCCAGCAGCGTGGGGGGGCAAGGGACTGAAGCTTTCTTT. Amino acid sequence: CASSVGGQGTEAFF.

The chain combines TRBV29-1 with TRBJ1-2; D is unclear. There are 13 residues in the CDR3. CDR1 is SQVTM, CDR2 ANQGSEA, per germline. V gave up 4 bases and J gave up 2 bases, with 11 bases separating them. DNA of the CDR3: TGCAGCGTTGCGGTGGCTGGGAACTATGGCTACACCTTC. Translated, it gives CSVAVAGNYGYTF. The full variable domain, in which reference TRBV29-1 and TRBJ1-2 provide the parts outside the CDR3, is SAVISQKPSRDICQRGTSLTIQCQVDSQVTMMFWYRQQPGQSLTLIATANQGSEATYESGFVIDKFPISRPNLTFSTLTVSNMSPEDSSIYLCSVAVAGNYGYTFGSGTRLTVV.

The chain recombines TRBV19 with TRBJ2-1; 10 nucleotides match TRBD2. From germline, CDR1 is LNHDA and CDR2 SQIVND (reference sequence). CDR3 length equals 14 residues. With 9 bases clipped from V and 5 bases from J, the junction kept 7 bases outside the gene matches. CDR3 nucleotides: TGTGCCAGCCGCCAGCGGGAGGGCCACAATGAGCAGTTCTTC. Translated, it gives CASRQREGHNEQFF. Full variable domain (missing parts from reference TRBV19 and TRBJ2-1): DGGITQSPKYLFRKEGQNVTLSCEQNLNHDAMYWYRQDPGQGLRLIYYSQIVNDFQKGDIAEGYSVSREKKESFPLTVTSAQKNPTAFYLCASRQREGHNEQFFGPGTRLTVL.

This chain joins TRBV27 and TRBJ2-1; D not resolved. V lost 6 bases to trimming and J lost 7 bases, with 19 bases between them. This CDR3 has 15 amino acids. From germline, CDR1 is MNHEY and CDR2 SMNVEV (reference sequence). CDR3 nucleotide sequence: TGTGCCAGCAGAGTCTCAGCCCTCAAGGGTAATGAGCAGTTCTTC. Translation: CASRVSALKGNEQFF.

This rearrangement joins TRBV6-1 to TRBJ2-5, with D uncertain. The end of the DNA is better explained by TRBJ2-7, so the J call may be wrong. Looked up from germline, CDR1 is MNHNS and CDR2 is SASEGT. This CDR3 comprises 11 residues. The DNA of the CDR3 is TGTGCCAGCAGGGATCGGCTCGAGCAGTACTTC. Amino acids: CASRDRLEQYF.